This entry describes one T cell receptor (beta chain). Its antigen is unknown. This sample is drawn from a study of identical twins. The study, taken as a whole, reports: Out-of-frame alpha sequences shared by twins were enriched for low generation probability.

TCRdb ran MiXCR on the 5' RACE reads and lists one entry per CDR3 protein. Here the sample spans roughly 770,000 distinct CDR3 sequences, 15% to 20% being singletons. CDR1 is SQVTM and CDR2 is ANQGSEA in the germline V gene. The CDR3 length is 14 residues. V was trimmed by 2 bases and J by 5 bases, leaving 13 bases between them. The data were also submitted as part of a second study, on T cells expressing NK-cell markers. That report adds: Alpha-beta TCR T cells were the sole sorting target in several experiments, owing to an anti-gamma-delta TCR antibody.

The V and J genes are TRBV29-1 and TRBJ2-1; D not certain. Sequencing used PBMCs. The sequence came from a woman under 30 in good health. The CDR3 region is CSVEPRAGDNEQFF. In DNA form, the CDR3 reads TGCAGCGTTGAACCCCGTGCAGGAGACAATGAGCAGTTCTTC.